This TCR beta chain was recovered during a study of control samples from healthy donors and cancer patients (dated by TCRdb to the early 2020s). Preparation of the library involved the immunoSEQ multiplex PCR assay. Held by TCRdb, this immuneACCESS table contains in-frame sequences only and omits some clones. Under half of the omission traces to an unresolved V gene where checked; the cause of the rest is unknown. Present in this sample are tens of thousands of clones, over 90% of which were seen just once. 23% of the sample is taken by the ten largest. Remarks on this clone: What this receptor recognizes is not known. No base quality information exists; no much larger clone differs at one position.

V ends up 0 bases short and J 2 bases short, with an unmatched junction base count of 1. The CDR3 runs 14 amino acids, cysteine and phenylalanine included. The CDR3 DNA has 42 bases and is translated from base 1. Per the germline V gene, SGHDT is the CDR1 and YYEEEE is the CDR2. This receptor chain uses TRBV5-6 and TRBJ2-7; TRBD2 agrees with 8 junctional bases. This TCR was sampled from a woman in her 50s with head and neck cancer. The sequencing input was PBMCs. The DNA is TGTGCCAGCAGCTTGGCGGGGGGGCCCTACGAGCAGTACTTC. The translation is CASSLAGGPYEQYF.